These T cell receptor beta chains were read from a single sample in a study of a mutant IDH1 vaccine in newly diagnosed glioma. Here immunoSEQ multiplex PCR was the method, and the copy in TCRdb shows in-frame clones only, minus some. The table includes just under 45,000 clones, around 90% detected once. The antigens of these receptors remain unknown. The material was PBMCs, obtained from a glioma patient whose treatment included an IDH1 peptide vaccine. Receptors were obtained from a man aged 50 to 60 with glioma. Each CDR3 is given with its conserved first and last residue. A D gene is named only where the DNA matches it firmly. Size values are once, few and many counts, or a class for expanded clones, and some rows have none.

cdr3_length d_call j_call v_call clone_size cdr3_nt cdr3_aa
15 TRBD2 TRBJ2-7 TRBV5-6 - TGTGCCAGCAGCTTGGGACTAGCGGGGGCCTACGAGCAGTACTTC CASSLGLAGAYEQYF
14 TRBD1 TRBJ2-7 TRBV6-6 - TGTGCCAGCAGTTATACAGGGGGGAACTACGAGCAGTACTTC CASSYTGGNYEQYF
14 TRBD2 TRBJ2-2 TRBV4-2 - TGTGCCAGCAGCCCGGGACTAAGCGCCGGGGAGCTGTTTTTT CASSPGLSAGELFF
17 TRBD2 TRBJ2-7 TRBV9 - TGTGCCAGCAGCGTAGTAAGGAGTGGGACTAGCGTCCACGAGCAGTACTTC CASSVVRSGTSVHEQYF
15 TRBD1 TRBJ2-2 TRBV6-1 - TGTGCCAGCAGTGGACAGGGGTACGGCACCGGGGAGCTGTTTTTT CASSGQGYGTGELFF
14 - TRBJ1-1 TRBV5-4 - TGTGCCAGCAGCTTGAGGACTGTGGCCACTGAAGCTTTCTTT CASSLRTVATEAFF
12 - TRBJ2-5 TRBV27 - TGTGCCAGCAGTTTCGGGGGAGAGACCCAGTACTTC CASSFGGETQYF
15 TRBD1 TRBJ2-2 TRBV5-6 - TGTGCCAGCAGCTGGGGGACAGGGTTTACCGGGGAGCTGTTTTTT CASSWGTGFTGELFF
14 - TRBJ1-2 TRBV5-1 - TGCGCCAGCAGCCCGACTGACCCGTCGTGGGGCTACACCTTC CASSPTDPSWGYTF
14 - TRBJ1-2 TRBV9 - TGTGCCAGCAGCGTAGGTCAGGGATCCTATGGCTACACCTTC CASSVGQGSYGYTF
13 - TRBJ1-5 TRBV5-1 once TGCGCCAGCAGCTTTGGTCCCGGTCAGCCCCAGCATTTT CASSFGPGQPQHF
13 - TRBJ1-6 TRBV7-2 once TGTGCCAGCAGCTTTGGACTTAATTCACCCCTCCACTTT CASSFGLNSPLHF
13 - TRBJ1-1 TRBV30 - TGTGCCTGGACAAGGGCATGGAGGACTGAAGCTTTCTTT CAWTRAWRTEAFF
14 TRBD2 TRBJ2-7 TRBV7-6 - TGTGCCAGCAGCCTTAGCGGGAGCCCCTACGAGCAGTACTTC CASSLSGSPYEQYF
14 - TRBJ1-5 TRBV6-5 - TGTGCCGGGGGGGAGGAGGGGACCACTCAGCCCCAGCATTTT CAGGEEGTTQPQHF
15 - TRBJ2-5 TRBV28 - TGTGCCAGCAGCTATAGGGACTGGCCACAAGAGACCCAGTACTTC CASSYRDWPQETQYF
16 TRBD1 TRBJ2-3 TRBV9 once TGTGCCAGCAGCGTACTTGGGACAGGGATCACAGATACGCAGTATTTT CASSVLGTGITDTQYF
16 - TRBJ2-5 TRBV5-1 - TGCGCCAGCAGCTTGGTTCGGGCAGGGCGCCAAGAGACCCAGTACTTC CASSLVRAGRQETQYF
16 - TRBJ1-6 TRBV27 - TGTGCCAGCAGTTTATGGGGGGCGCGGGCCCATTCACCCCTCCACTTT CASSLWGARAHSPLHF
16 - TRBJ2-2 TRBV7-9 - TGTGCCAGCAGCTTAGCTTTGGTTGGGGTCACCGGGGAGCTGTTTTTT CASSLALVGVTGELFF
12 - TRBJ1-6 TRBV10-2 - TGCGCCAGCGAAACGGGGAATTCACCCCTCCACTTT CASETGNSPLHF
12 - TRBJ2-3 TRBV2 - TGTGCCAGCAGTGTCGGCACAGATACGCAGTATTTT CASSVGTDTQYF
17 - TRBJ2-1 TRBV18 - TGTGCCAGCTCACAACAAAAGGCAGGCCTAGGGTCCAATGAGCAGTTCTTC CASSQQKAGLGSNEQFF
14 - TRBJ1-4 TRBV7-8 - TGTGCCAGCAGCACCAGGCTGGGTAATGAAAAACTGTTTTTT CASSTRLGNEKLFF
15 - TRBJ1-2 TRBV19 - TGTGCCAGTAACCATCCGGGACACGACCCCTATGGCTACACCTTC CASNHPGHDPYGYTF
14 TRBD1 TRBJ2-7 TRBV19 once TGTGCCAGTAGTTCGGACAGGGAACCCTACGAGCAGTACTTC CASSSDREPYEQYF
16 - TRBJ2-1 TRBV4-2 - TGTGCCAGCAGCCATGATAGCGGTGGCTCCTACAATGAGCAGTTCTTC CASSHDSGGSYNEQFF
17 TRBD1 TRBJ1-2 TRBV7-8 few TGTGCCAGCAGCAACCGGGACAGGGTATTGGAGAACTATGGCTACACCTTC CASSNRDRVLENYGYTF
13 - TRBJ2-3 TRBV6-6 - TGTGCCAGCAGTTCCCTAAGCACAGATACGCAGTATTTT CASSSLSTDTQYF
13 - TRBJ1-5 TRBV30 - TGTGCCGTGGAGACTTTTAGCAATCAGCCCCAGCATTTT CAVETFSNQPQHF
15 - TRBJ1-3 TRBV2 - TGTGCCAGCAGTGAAGGACAGGCTGCTGGAAACACCATATATTTT CASSEGQAAGNTIYF
15 TRBD2 TRBJ2-5 TRBV11-2 - TGTGCCAGCAGCTTCAGCGGGAGGGTAGGAGAGACCCAGTACTTC CASSFSGRVGETQYF